The rows below give T cell receptor beta chains drawn from one sample of a study of beta chain features in type 1 diabetes. TCRdb's table, derived via immunoSEQ multiplex PCR, lists solely in-frame clones and lacks some. The table includes hundreds of thousands of clones, around 15% detected once. Source material: naive CD4+ T cells from blood. The origin of the receptors is a man aged 18 to 29 with type 1 diabetes. Each CDR3 is given with its conserved first and last residue. D genes are given only for firm matches. The size of a clone is reported for some rows only, either as once, few or many, or as a class for expanded clones.

TRBJ1-2	TRBV7-2	NA	few	TGTGCCAGCAGCAGAGCTAACTATGGCTACACCTTC	CASSRANYGYTF
TRBJ1-1	TRBV18	NA	few	TGTGCCAGCTCACCAAGGACATCTATGAACACTGAAGCTTTCTTT	CASSPRTSMNTEAFF
TRBJ1-5	TRBV29-1	NA	few	TGCAGCGTTGGGCAAGAGAGCAATCAGCCCCAGCATTTT	CSVGQESNQPQHF
TRBJ2-3	TRBV5-1	NA	NA	TGCGCCAGCAGCTTGTTGGGGGATACTAGCACAGATACGCAGTATTTT	CASSLLGDTSTDTQYF
TRBJ2-5	TRBV30	TRBD2	few	TGTGCCTGGGAGATGGGACTAGCGGGACGGACCCAGTACTTC	CAWEMGLAGRTQYF
TRBJ1-1	TRBV10-3	NA	few	TGTGCCATCAGTGTGGGGGGTGGCACTGAAGCTTTCTTT	CAISVGGGTEAFF
TRBJ2-4	TRBV5-4	NA	once	TGTGCCAGCAGCCCCGGAGACCTCGTCAAGAACATTCAGTACTTC	CASSPGDLVKNIQYF
TRBJ2-1	TRBV28	TRBD2	NA	TGTGCCAGCAGTTTCTCATATCTTAGCGGGGGGCGCTACAATGAGCAGTTCTTC	CASSFSYLSGGRYNEQFF
TRBJ1-5	TRBV28	NA	few	TGTGCCAGCAGTTTGGGCGGGGTTAGCAATCAGCCCCAGCATTTT	CASSLGGVSNQPQHF
TRBJ2-1	TRBV14	NA	NA	TGTGCCAGCAGCCAGGGGCAGGGGTCCTACAATGAGCAGTTCTTC	CASSQGQGSYNEQFF
TRBJ2-1	TRBV2	NA	NA	TGTGCCAGCAGTGATGGTGCCGACAGCTACAATGAGCAGTTCTTC	CASSDGADSYNEQFF
TRBJ1-1	TRBV10-2	NA	once	TGCGCCAGCAGTGACGGACATGATAACACTGAAGCTTTCTTT	CASSDGHDNTEAFF
TRBJ2-5	TRBV2	NA	NA	TGTGCCAGCAGCGACAGGACTGCCATCCAAGAGACCCAGTACTTC	CASSDRTAIQETQYF